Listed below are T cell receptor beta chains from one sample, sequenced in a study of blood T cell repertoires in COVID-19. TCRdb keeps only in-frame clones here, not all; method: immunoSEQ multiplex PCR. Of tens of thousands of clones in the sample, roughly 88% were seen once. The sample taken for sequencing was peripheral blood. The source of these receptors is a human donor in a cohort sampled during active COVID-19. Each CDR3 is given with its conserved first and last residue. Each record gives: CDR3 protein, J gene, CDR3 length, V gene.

cdr3_aa: CASSLRLTVYRETQYF
j_call: TRBJ2-5
cdr3_length: 16
v_call: TRBV5-1

cdr3_aa: CASSQDLAYGYTF
j_call: TRBJ1-2
cdr3_length: 13
v_call: TRBV14

cdr3_aa: CASSLGGGEQETQYF
j_call: TRBJ2-5
cdr3_length: 15
v_call: TRBV5-1

cdr3_aa: CASSTYSGTGTEAFF
j_call: TRBJ1-1
cdr3_length: 15
v_call: TRBV19

cdr3_aa: CASSRSTGQETQYF
j_call: TRBJ2-5
cdr3_length: 14
v_call: TRBV7-9

cdr3_aa: CASSLGAVSGSPLHF
j_call: TRBJ1-6
cdr3_length: 15
v_call: TRBV7-9

cdr3_aa: CASSYPTGSNGYTF
j_call: TRBJ1-2
cdr3_length: 14
v_call: TRBV6-2/TRBV6-3

cdr3_aa: CASSLGGDYEQYF
j_call: TRBJ2-7
cdr3_length: 13
v_call: TRBV12-3/TRBV12-4

cdr3_aa: CASSLRTVNGKYF
j_call: TRBJ2-7
cdr3_length: 13
v_call: TRBV28

cdr3_aa: CAWRGLAGVWNEQFF
j_call: TRBJ2-1
cdr3_length: 15
v_call: TRBV30

cdr3_aa: CAHKGEGWGGETQYF
j_call: TRBJ2-5
cdr3_length: 15
v_call: TRBV28

cdr3_aa: CASSDFPTSTDTQYF
j_call: TRBJ2-3
cdr3_length: 15
v_call: TRBV6-4

cdr3_aa: CASSPPGLSYIQYF
j_call: TRBJ2-4
cdr3_length: 14
v_call: TRBV27

cdr3_aa: CASSGTGAEQYF
j_call: TRBJ2-7
cdr3_length: 12
v_call: TRBV18

cdr3_aa: CASSLQRLGTDTQYF
j_call: TRBJ2-3
cdr3_length: 15
v_call: TRBV27

cdr3_aa: CASSLTPGQGEMAFF
j_call: TRBJ1-1
cdr3_length: 15
v_call: TRBV7-6

cdr3_aa: CASSAVAANSPLHF
j_call: TRBJ1-6
cdr3_length: 14
v_call: TRBV9

cdr3_aa: CASNTGPGNTEAFF
j_call: TRBJ1-1
cdr3_length: 14
v_call: TRBV7-2

cdr3_aa: CASSRTSGSIGELFF
j_call: TRBJ2-2
cdr3_length: 15
v_call: TRBV5-1

cdr3_aa: CASSQGGGPSLYEQYF
j_call: TRBJ2-7
cdr3_length: 16
v_call: TRBV28

cdr3_aa: CASSSGSNDEQFF
j_call: TRBJ2-1
cdr3_length: 13
v_call: TRBV18

cdr3_aa: CASSEGGGGDSNQPQHF
j_call: TRBJ1-5
cdr3_length: 17
v_call: TRBV10-1

cdr3_aa: CASSFDQNYGYTF
j_call: TRBJ1-2
cdr3_length: 13
v_call: TRBV27

cdr3_aa: CASRYPWGVSENTEAFF
j_call: TRBJ1-1
cdr3_length: 17
v_call: TRBV28

cdr3_aa: CASSVASTRTSGGHEQFF
j_call: TRBJ2-1
cdr3_length: 18
v_call: TRBV9

cdr3_aa: CAWAGDRRNTEAFF
j_call: TRBJ1-1
cdr3_length: 14
v_call: TRBV30